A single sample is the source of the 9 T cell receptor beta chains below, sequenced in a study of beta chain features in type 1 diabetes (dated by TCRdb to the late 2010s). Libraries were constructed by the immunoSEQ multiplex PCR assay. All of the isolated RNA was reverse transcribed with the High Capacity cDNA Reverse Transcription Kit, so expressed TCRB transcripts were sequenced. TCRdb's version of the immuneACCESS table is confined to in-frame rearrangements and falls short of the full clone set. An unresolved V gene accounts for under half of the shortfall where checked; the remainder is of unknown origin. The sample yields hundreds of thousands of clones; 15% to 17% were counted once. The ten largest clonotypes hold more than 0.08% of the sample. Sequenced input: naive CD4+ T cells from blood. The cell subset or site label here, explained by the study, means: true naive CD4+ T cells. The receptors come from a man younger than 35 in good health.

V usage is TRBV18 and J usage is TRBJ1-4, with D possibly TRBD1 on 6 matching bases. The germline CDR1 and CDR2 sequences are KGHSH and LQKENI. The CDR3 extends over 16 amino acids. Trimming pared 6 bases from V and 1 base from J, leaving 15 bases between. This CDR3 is CASSTNQQGTNEKLFF. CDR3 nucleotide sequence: TGTGCCAGCTCCACAAACCAACAGGGAACTAATGAAAAACTGTTTTTT. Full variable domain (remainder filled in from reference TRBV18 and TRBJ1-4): NAGVMQNPRHLVRRRGQEARLRCSPMKGHSHVYWYRQLPEEGLKFMVYLQKENIIDESGMPKERFSAEFPKEGPSILRIQQVVRGDSAAYFCASSTNQQGTNEKLFFGSGTQLSVL.

The CDR3 is CASSLAGPYEQYF. In DNA, the CDR3 is TGCGCCAGCAGCTTGGCAGGGCCCTACGAGCAGTACTTC. This chain joins TRBV5-1 and TRBJ2-7, with a weak D call TRBD1 (5 bases). This CDR3 is built from 13 residues. V was shortened by 0 bases and J by 2 bases, with 6 bases between the two germline ends. Germline V gives CDR1 SGHRS, CDR2 YFSETQ.

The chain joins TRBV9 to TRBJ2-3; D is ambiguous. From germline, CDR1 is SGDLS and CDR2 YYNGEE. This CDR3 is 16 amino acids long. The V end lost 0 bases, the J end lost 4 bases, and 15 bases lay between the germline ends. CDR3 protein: CASSVASTFRADTQYF. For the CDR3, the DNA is TGTGCCAGCAGCGTAGCTTCGACCTTCCGGGCAGATACGCAGTATTTT.

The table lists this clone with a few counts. CDR3 protein: CASSLEGLPAPKETQYF. The DNA of the CDR3 is TGTGCCAGCAGCTTGGAAGGACTCCCGGCCCCCAAAGAGACCCAGTACTTC. This chain connects TRBV5-4 to TRBJ2-5; weak D call: TRBD2 (5 bases). The V gene's germline CDR1 is SGHNT and CDR2 YYREEE (reference sequence). The CDR3 consists of 17 residues. The V gene lost 0 bases and the J gene lost 3 bases, with 18 bases spanning the gap.

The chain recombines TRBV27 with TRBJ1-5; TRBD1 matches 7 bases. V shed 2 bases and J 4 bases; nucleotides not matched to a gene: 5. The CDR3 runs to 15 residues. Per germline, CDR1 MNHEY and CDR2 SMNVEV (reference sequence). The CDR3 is CASSLEGARNQPQHF. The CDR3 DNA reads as TGTGCCAGCAGTTTAGAGGGGGCGCGGAATCAGCCCCAGCATTTT.

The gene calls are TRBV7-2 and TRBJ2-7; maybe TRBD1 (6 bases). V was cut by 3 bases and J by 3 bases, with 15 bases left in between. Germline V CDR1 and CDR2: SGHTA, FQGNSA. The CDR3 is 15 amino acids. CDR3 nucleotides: TGTGCCAGCAGCTTCTCGGGTGGGGACAACTACGAGCAGTACTTC. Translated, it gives CASSFSGGDNYEQYF. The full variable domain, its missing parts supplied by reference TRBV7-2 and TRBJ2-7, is GAGVSQSPSNKVTEKGKDVELRCDPISGHTALYWYRQSLGQGLEFLIYFQGNSAPDKSGLPSDRFSAERTGGSVSTLTIQRTQQEDSAVYLCASSFSGGDNYEQYFGPGTRLTVT.

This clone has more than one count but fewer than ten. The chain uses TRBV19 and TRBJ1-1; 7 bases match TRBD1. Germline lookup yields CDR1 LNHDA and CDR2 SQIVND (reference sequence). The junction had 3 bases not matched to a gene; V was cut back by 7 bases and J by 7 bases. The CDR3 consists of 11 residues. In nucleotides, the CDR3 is TGTGCCAGTACACAGGGGAGTGAAGCTTTCTTT. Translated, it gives CASTQGSEAFF.

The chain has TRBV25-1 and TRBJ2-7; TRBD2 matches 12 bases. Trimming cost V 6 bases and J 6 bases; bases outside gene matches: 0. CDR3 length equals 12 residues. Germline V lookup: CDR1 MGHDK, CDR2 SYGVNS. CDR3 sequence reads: CASRLAGGEQYF. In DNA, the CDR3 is TGTGCCAGCAGACTAGCGGGAGGCGAGCAGTACTTC.

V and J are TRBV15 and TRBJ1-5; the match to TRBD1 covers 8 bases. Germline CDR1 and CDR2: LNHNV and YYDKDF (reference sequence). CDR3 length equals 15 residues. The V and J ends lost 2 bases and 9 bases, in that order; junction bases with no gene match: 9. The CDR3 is CATSRTTGGGRPQHF. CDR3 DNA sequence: TGTGCCACCAGCAGAACTACAGGGGGGGGTCGGCCCCAGCATTTT.